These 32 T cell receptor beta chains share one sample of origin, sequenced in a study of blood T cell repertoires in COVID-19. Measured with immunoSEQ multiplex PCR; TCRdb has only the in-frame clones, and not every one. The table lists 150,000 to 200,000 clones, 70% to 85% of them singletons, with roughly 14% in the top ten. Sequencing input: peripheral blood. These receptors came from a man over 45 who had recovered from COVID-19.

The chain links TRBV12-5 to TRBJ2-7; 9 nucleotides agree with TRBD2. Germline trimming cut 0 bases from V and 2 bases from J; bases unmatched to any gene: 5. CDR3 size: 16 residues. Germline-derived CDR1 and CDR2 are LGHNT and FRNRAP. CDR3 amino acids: CASGLVLTSGPYEQYF. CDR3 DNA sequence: TGTGCTAGTGGTTTGGTGTTGACTAGCGGCCCCTACGAGCAGTACTTC. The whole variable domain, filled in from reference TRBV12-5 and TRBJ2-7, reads DARVTQTPRHKVTEMGQEVTMRCQPILGHNTVFWYRQTMMQGLELLAYFRNRAPLDDSGMPKDRFSAEMPDATLATLKIQPSEPRDSAVYFCASGLVLTSGPYEQYFGPGTRLTVT.

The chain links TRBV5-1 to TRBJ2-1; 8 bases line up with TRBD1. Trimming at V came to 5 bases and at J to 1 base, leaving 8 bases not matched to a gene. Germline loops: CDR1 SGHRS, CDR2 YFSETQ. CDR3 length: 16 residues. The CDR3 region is CASRQFQGASYNEQFF. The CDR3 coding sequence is TGCGCCAGCAGGCAATTTCAGGGGGCATCCTACAATGAGCAGTTCTTC.

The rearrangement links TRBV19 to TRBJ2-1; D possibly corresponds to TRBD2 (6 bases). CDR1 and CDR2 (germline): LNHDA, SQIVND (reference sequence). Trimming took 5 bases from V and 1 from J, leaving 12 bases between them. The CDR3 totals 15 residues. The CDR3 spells CASSAGPISYNEQFF. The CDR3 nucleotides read TGTGCCAGTAGTGCGGGGCCCATTTCCTACAATGAGCAGTTCTTC.

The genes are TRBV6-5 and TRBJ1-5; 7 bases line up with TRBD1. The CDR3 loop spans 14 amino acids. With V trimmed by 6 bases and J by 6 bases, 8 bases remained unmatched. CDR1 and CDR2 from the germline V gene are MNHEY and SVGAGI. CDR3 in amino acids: CASRATGLGQPQHF. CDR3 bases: TGTGCCAGCAGGGCGACAGGGCTGGGTCAGCCCCAGCATTTT.

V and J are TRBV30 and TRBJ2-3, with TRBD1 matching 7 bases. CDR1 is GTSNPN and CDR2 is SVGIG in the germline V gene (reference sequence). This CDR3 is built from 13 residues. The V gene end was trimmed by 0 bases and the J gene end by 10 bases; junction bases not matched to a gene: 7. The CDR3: CAWSVETGLSQYF. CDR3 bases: TGTGCCTGGAGTGTAGAGACAGGGTTATCGCAGTATTTT.

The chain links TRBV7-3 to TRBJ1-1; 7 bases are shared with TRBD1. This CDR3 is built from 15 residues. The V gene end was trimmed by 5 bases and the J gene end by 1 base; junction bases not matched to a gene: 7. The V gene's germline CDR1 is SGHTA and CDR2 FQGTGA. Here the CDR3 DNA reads TGTGCCAGCAGCATCGACAGGGTGGGGAACACTGAAGCTTTCTTT. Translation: CASSIDRVGNTEAFF.

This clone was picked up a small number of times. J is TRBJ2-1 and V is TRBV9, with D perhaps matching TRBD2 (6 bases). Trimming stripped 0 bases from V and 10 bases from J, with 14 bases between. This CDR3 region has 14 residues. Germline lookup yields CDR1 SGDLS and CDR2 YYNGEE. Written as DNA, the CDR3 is TGTGCCAGCAGCGTAGGGCGAGCTAGCGTGGAGCAGTTCTTC. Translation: CASSVGRASVEQFF.

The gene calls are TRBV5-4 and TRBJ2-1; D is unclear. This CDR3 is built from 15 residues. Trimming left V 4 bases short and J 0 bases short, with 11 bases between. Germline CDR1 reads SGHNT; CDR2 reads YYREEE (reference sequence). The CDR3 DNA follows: TGTGCCAGCAGCCCTACACAGCTCTCCTACAATGAGCAGTTCTTC. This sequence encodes CASSPTQLSYNEQFF.

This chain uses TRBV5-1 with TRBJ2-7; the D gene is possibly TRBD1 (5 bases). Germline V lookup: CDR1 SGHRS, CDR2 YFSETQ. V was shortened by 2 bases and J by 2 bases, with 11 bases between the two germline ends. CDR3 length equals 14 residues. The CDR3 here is CASSLVDRAYEQYF. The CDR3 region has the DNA TGCGCCAGCAGCTTAGTCGACAGAGCCTACGAGCAGTACTTC.

The CDR3 bases are TGTGCCAGTAGGATCTCAGGGGCGCCACTCAATCAGCCCCAGCATTTT. Protein product: CASRISGAPLNQPQHF. This sequence joins TRBV19 and TRBJ1-5; TRBD1 is a possible D gene (6 bases). The V end was cut by 6 bases, the J end by 3 bases, with 18 bases between. The CDR3 is 16 residues long. Germline CDR1 is LNHDA and CDR2 is SQIVND (reference sequence).

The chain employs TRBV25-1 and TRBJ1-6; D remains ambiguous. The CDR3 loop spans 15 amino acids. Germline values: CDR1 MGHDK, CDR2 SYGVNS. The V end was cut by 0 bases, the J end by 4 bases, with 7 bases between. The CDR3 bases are TGTGCCAGCAGTGAATATCGGGTATATAATTCACCCCTCCACTTT. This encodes CASSEYRVYNSPLHF.

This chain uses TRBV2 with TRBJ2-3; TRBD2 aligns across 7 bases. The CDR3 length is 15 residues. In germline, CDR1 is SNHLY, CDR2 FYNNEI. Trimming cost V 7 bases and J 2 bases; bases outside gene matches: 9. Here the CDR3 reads CASIGGTTVTDTQYF. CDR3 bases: TGTGCCAGCATCGGGGGGACTACCGTCACAGATACGCAGTATTTT.

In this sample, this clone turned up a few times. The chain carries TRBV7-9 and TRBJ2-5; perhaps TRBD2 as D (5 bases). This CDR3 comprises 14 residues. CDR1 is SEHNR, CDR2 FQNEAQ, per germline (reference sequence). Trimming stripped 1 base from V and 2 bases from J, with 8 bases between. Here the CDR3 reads CASSLDGVQETQYF. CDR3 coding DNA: TGTGCCAGCAGCTTAGACGGGGTTCAAGAGACCCAGTACTTC. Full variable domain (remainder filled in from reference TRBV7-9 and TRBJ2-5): DTGVSQNPRHKITKRGQNVTFRCDPISEHNRLYWYRQTLGQGPEFLTYFQNEAQLEKSRLLSDRFSAERPKGSFSTLEIQRTEQGDSAMYLCASSLDGVQETQYFGPGTRLLVL.

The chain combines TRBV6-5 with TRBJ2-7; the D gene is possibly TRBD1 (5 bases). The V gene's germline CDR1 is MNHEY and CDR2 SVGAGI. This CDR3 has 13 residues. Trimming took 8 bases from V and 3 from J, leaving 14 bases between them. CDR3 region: CASQKGVIYEQYF. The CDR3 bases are TGTGCCAGCCAAAAAGGGGTAATCTACGAGCAGTACTTC.

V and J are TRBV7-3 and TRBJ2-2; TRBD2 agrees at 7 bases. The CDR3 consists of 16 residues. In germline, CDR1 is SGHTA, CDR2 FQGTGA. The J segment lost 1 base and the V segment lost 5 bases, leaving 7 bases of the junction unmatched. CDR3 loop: CASSPATSRNTGELFF. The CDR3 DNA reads TGTGCCAGCAGCCCAGCGACTAGCAGGAACACCGGGGAGCTGTTTTTT.

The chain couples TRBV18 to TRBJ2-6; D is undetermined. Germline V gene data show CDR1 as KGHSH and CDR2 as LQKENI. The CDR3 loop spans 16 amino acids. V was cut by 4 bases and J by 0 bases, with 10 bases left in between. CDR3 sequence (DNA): TGTGCCAGCTCACTATCAGCGAACTCTGGGGCCAACGTCCTGACTTTC. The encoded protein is CASSLSANSGANVLTF.

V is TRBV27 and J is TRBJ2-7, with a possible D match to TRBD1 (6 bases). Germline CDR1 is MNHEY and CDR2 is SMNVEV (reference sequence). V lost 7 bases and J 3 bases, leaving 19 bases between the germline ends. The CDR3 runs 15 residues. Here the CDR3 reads CASTKQGPLNYEQYF. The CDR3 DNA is TGTGCCAGCACTAAACAGGGTCCGTTGAACTACGAGCAGTACTTC.

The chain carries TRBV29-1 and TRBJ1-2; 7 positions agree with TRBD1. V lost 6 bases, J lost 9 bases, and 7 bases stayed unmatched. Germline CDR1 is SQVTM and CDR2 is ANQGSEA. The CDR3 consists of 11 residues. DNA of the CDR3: TGCAGCGTCAATTACAGGGGCCGCTACACCTTC. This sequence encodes CSVNYRGRYTF.

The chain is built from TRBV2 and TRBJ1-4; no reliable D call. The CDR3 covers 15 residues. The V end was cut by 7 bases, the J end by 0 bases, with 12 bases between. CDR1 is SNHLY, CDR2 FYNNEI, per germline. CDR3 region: CASTPTRATNEKLFF. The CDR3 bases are TGTGCCAGCACCCCCACGAGAGCAACTAATGAAAAACTGTTTTTT.

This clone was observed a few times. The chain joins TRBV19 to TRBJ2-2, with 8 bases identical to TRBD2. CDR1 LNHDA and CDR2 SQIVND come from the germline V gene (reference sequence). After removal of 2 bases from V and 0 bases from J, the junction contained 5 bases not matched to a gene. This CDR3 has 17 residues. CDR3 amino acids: CASSITWGLANTGELFF. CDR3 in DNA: TGTGCCAGTAGTATAACCTGGGGACTAGCGAACACCGGGGAGCTGTTTTTT.

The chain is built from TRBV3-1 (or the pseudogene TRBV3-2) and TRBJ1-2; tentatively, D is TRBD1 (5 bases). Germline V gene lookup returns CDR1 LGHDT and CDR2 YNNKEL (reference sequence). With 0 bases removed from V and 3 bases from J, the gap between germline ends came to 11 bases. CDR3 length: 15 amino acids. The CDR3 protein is CASSQDIRGDYGYTF. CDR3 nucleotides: TGTGCCAGCAGCCAAGATATTAGGGGCGACTATGGCTACACCTTC.

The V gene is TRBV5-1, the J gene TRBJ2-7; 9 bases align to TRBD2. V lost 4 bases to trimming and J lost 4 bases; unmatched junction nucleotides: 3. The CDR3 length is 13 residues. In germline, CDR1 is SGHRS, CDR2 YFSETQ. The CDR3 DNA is TGCGCCAGCAGCCCAGGACTAGCGTACGAGCAGTACTTC. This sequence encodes CASSPGLAYEQYF.

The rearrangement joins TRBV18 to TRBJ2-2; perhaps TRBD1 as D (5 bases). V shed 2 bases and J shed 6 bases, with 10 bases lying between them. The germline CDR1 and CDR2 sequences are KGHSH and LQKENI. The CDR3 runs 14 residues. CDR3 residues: CASSPNRQSGELFF. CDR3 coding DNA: TGTGCCAGCTCACCAAATAGACAGTCCGGGGAGCTGTTTTTT.

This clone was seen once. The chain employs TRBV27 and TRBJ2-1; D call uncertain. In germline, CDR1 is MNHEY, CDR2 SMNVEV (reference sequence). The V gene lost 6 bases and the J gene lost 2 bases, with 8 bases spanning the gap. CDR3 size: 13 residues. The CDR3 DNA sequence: TGTGCCAGCAGCCTGACACCCTACAATGAGCAGTTCTTC. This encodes CASSLTPYNEQFF.

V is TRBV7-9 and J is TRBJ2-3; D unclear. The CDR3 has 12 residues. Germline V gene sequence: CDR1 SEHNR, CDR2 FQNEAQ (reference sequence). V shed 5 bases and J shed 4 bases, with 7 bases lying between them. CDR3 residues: CASSLRADTQYF. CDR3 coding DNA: TGTGCCAGCAGCCTTAGAGCAGATACGCAGTATTTT.

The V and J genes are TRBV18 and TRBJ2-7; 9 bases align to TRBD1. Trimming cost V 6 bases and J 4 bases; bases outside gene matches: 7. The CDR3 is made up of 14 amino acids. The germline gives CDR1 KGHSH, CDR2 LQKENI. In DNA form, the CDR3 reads TGTGCCAGCTCCCTACAGGGGGCGCTTTACGAGCAGTACTTC. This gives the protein CASSLQGALYEQYF.

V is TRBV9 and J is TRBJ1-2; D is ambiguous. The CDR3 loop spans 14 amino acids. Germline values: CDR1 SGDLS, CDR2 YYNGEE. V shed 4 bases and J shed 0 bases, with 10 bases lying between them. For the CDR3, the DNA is TGTGCCAGCAGCTTGCGACACGCTAACTATGGCTACACCTTC. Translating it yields CASSLRHANYGYTF.

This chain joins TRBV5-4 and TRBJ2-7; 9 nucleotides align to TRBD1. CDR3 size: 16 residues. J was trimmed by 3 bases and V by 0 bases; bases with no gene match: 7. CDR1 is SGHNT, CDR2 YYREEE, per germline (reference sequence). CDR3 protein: CASSLGQGVLFYEQYF. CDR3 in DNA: TGTGCCAGCAGCTTGGGACAGGGGGTTTTGTTCTACGAGCAGTACTTC.

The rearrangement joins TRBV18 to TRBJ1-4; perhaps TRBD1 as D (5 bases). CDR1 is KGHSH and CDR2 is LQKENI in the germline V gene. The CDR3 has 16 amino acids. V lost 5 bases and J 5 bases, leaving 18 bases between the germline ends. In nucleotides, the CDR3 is TGTGCCAGCTCATCTCGCACAGGAGACATAAATGAAAAACTGTTTTTT. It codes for CASSSRTGDINEKLFF. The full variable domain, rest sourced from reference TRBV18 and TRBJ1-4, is NAGVMQNPRHLVRRRGQEARLRCSPMKGHSHVYWYRQLPEEGLKFMVYLQKENIIDESGMPKERFSAEFPKEGPSILRIQQVVRGDSAAYFCASSSRTGDINEKLFFGSGTQLSVL.

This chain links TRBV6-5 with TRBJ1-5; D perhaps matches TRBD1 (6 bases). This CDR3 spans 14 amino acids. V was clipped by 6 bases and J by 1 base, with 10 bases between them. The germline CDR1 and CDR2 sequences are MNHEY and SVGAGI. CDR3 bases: TGTGCCAGCAGCCCCGGACAGAGCAATCAGCCCCAGCATTTT. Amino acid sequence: CASSPGQSNQPQHF.

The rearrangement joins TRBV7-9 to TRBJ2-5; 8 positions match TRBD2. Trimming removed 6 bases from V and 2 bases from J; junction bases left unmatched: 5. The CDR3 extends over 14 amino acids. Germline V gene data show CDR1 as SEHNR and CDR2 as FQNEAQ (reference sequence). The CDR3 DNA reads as TGTGCCAGCAGTTCCGGGAGGGCTCAAGAGACCCAGTACTTC. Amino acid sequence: CASSSGRAQETQYF.

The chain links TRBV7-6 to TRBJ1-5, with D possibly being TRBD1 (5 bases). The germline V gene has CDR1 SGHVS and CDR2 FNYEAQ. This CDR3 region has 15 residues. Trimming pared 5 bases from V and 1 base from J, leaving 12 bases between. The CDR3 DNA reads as TGTGCCAGCAGCCTACCCGGGGGAAGCAATCAGCCCCAGCATTTT. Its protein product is CASSLPGGSNQPQHF.